One and the same sample provided the 27 T cell receptor beta chains below, sequenced in a study of control samples from healthy donors and cancer patients. The data were produced by immunoSEQ multiplex PCR, yet TCRdb's version contains in-frame clones alone and is incomplete. The sample carries fewer than 200,000 clones, around nine tenths recorded once. The sequenced sample was blood. Receptors originate from a young man in good health.

The chain is built from TRBV5-1 and TRBJ1-6; tentative D call: TRBD1 (5 bases). The germline V gene encodes CDR1 SGHRS and CDR2 YFSETQ. The CDR3 extends over 15 amino acids. V was trimmed by 4 bases and J by 10 bases, leaving 18 bases between them. CDR3 residues: CASSPQGSEDSPLHF. CDR3 DNA: TGCGCCAGCAGCCCCCAGGGCAGCGAAGACTCACCCCTCCACTTT.

The chain carries TRBV7-9 and TRBJ2-2; possibly TRBD1 or TRBD2 for D (7 bases each). There are 14 residues in the CDR3. V was pared by 7 bases and J by 6 bases, with 15 bases between. Germline loops: CDR1 SEHNR, CDR2 FQNEAQ (reference sequence). The CDR3 DNA sequence: TGTGCCAGCACCCAGGGGGAGGGGGCCGGGGAGCTGTTTTTT. Protein sequence: CASTQGEGAGELFF.

This chain joins TRBV7-8 and TRBJ2-4; possibly TRBD1 or TRBD2 for D (6 bases each). The germline V gene encodes CDR1 SGHVS and CDR2 FQNEAQ. V lost 5 bases, J lost 1 base, and 21 bases lay in between. The CDR3 is 18 amino acids. The CDR3 protein is CASSTGGRGSGAKNIQYF. CDR3 DNA sequence: TGTGCCAGCAGCACCGGGGGCCGGGGAAGTGGTGCCAAAAACATTCAGTACTTC.

This chain uses TRBV10-3 with TRBJ1-4; D possibly corresponds to TRBD1 (5 bases). V dropped 2 bases and J dropped 6 bases, with 13 bases sitting between them. From germline, CDR1 is ENHRY and CDR2 SYGVKD. The CDR3 is 15 amino acids. CDR3 in amino acids: CAISETGTADEKLFF. In DNA form, the CDR3 reads TGTGCCATCAGTGAGACCGGGACCGCGGATGAAAAACTGTTTTTT.

V gene TRBV19 combines with J gene TRBJ2-1; D gene uncertain. The germline V gene has CDR1 LNHDA and CDR2 SQIVND (reference sequence). The CDR3 runs 15 residues. Trimming pared 3 bases from V and 8 bases from J, leaving 17 bases between. The CDR3 loop reads CASSMRITRVDEQFF. Here the CDR3 DNA reads TGTGCCAGTAGTATGAGAATAACAAGGGTAGATGAGCAGTTCTTC.

The V call is TRBV28, the J call TRBJ2-1; 9 bases agree with TRBD1. The V and J ends lost 9 bases and 12 bases, in that order; junction bases with no gene match: 15. CDR3 length equals 14 residues. Per the germline V gene, CDR1 is MDHEN and CDR2 is SYDVKM. In DNA, the CDR3 is TGTGCCAGTAAAACCGGGACAGGGTGGGTCCCGCAGTTCTTC. This sequence encodes CASKTGTGWVPQFF.

V and J are TRBV14 and TRBJ2-7; TRBD1 agrees at 9 bases. The CDR3 consists of 14 residues. In germline, CDR1 is SGHDN, CDR2 FVKESK. The trim removed 2 bases at V and 7 bases at J, leaving 6 bases unmatched. The CDR3 loop reads CASSQNRGQGEQYF. CDR3 DNA sequence: TGTGCCAGCAGCCAAAACAGGGGGCAGGGTGAGCAGTACTTC.

The rearrangement uses TRBV6-5 and TRBJ1-2, with a tentative D call TRBD1 (5 bases). CDR1 and CDR2 from the germline V gene are MNHEY and SVGAGI. Trimming cost V 0 bases and J 4 bases, with 12 bases left between them. CDR3 length: 15 residues. CDR3 loop: CASSYSGTEGYGYTF. The CDR3 coding sequence is TGTGCCAGCAGTTACTCGGGGACGGAAGGCTATGGCTACACCTTC.

This clone was picked up a small number of times. The rearrangement uses TRBV6-5 and TRBJ1-4; no reliable D call. V gave up 6 bases and J gave up 8 bases, with 13 bases separating them. Germline CDR1 MNHEY, CDR2 SVGAGI. This CDR3 has 13 amino acids. This CDR3 is CASSRPTGEKLFF. In DNA form, the CDR3 reads TGTGCCAGCAGCCGACCGACGGGGGAAAAACTGTTTTTT.

This chain connects TRBV10-2 to TRBJ1-5, with D tentatively TRBD1 (6 bases). Germline CDR1 is WSHSY and CDR2 is SAAADI. The ends were cut back, 5 bases at V and 3 bases at J, with 11 bases in the middle. The CDR3 has 14 residues. The DNA for the CDR3 is TGCGCCAGCAGTCTAGACAGGTTCAATCAGCCCCAGCATTTT. The encoded protein is CASSLDRFNQPQHF.

Written as DNA, the CDR3 is TGTGCCAGCAGTTCCGGGACAGGCAATTCACCCCTCCACTTT. Its translation is CASSSGTGNSPLHF. The chain joins TRBV28 to TRBJ1-6; 8 bases agree with TRBD1. The germline V gene encodes CDR1 MDHEN and CDR2 SYDVKM. V lost 4 bases, J lost 7 bases, and 3 bases stayed unmatched. The CDR3 totals 14 residues.

This rearrangement joins TRBV5-1 to TRBJ2-7; D remains unclear. Per the germline V gene, CDR1 is SGHRS and CDR2 is YFSETQ. With 0 bases removed from V and 0 bases from J, the gap between germline ends came to 10 bases. CDR3 length: 15 amino acids. CDR3 sequence reads: CASSLGPVPSYEQYF. The DNA for the CDR3 is TGCGCCAGCAGCTTGGGTCCGGTTCCCTCCTACGAGCAGTACTTC.

The chain has TRBV3-1 (or the pseudogene TRBV3-2) and TRBJ1-2, with TRBD1 identical over 7 bases. The CDR3 sequence is 14 residues long. The junction had 5 bases not matched to a gene; V was cut back by 3 bases and J by 4 bases. Germline values: CDR1 LGHDT, CDR2 YNNKEL (reference sequence). As DNA, the CDR3 is TGTGCCAGCAGCCAGCCTGGGACAGCCTATGGCTACACCTTC. Residues: CASSQPGTAYGYTF.

The chain couples TRBV20-1 to TRBJ2-3; TRBD1 aligns across 9 bases. Germline assignment: CDR1 DFQATT and CDR2 SNEGSKA (reference sequence). The CDR3 runs to 17 residues. Unmatched junction bases numbered 12, after V lost 3 bases and J lost 2 bases. CDR3 in amino acids: CSASEYAGTGSTDTQYF. The CDR3 DNA follows: TGCAGTGCTAGTGAATACGCCGGGACAGGGTCCACAGATACGCAGTATTTT.

This chain joins TRBV11-2 and TRBJ2-6, with TRBD1 as a possible D gene (8 bases). V dropped 5 bases and J dropped 2 bases, with 16 bases sitting between them. The CDR3 has 17 amino acids. CDR1 and CDR2 from the germline V gene are SGHAT and FQNNGV. The CDR3: CASSRGQGGPGANVLTF. The DNA for the CDR3 is TGTGCCAGCAGCAGAGGACAGGGAGGGCCTGGGGCCAACGTCCTGACTTTC.

The chain combines TRBV12-3 or TRBV12-4 with TRBJ2-2; unclear D gene. V lost 8 bases and J 6 bases, leaving 7 bases between the germline ends. CDR3 length equals 11 residues. The CDR3 region has the DNA TGTGCCAGCCGTACGGCCGGGGAGCTGTTTTTT. Protein product: CASRTAGELFF.

The chain carries TRBV5-5 and TRBJ2-5; D uncertain. Germline values: CDR1 SGHKS, CDR2 YYEKEE (reference sequence). This CDR3 has 12 residues. V lost 9 bases to trimming and J lost 0 bases, with 9 bases between them. The CDR3 sequence: CATGGYQETQYF. The CDR3 DNA is TGTGCCACCGGTGGGTACCAAGAGACCCAGTACTTC.

Here the CDR3 reads CASSVDRTNEQFF. CDR3 bases: TGTGCCAGCAGCGTAGATCGAACCAATGAGCAGTTCTTC. The chain has TRBV9 and TRBJ2-1; no firm D call. The germline V gene has CDR1 SGDLS and CDR2 YYNGEE. This CDR3 has 13 amino acids. V lost 0 bases, J lost 6 bases, and 7 bases lay in between.

CDR3 in DNA: TGTGCCATCAGTGAGTGGGAGACTGGGGCCAACGTCCTGACTTTC. Translation: CAISEWETGANVLTF. This sequence joins TRBV10-3 and TRBJ2-6; D possibly corresponds to TRBD2 (5 bases). The germline gives CDR1 ENHRY, CDR2 SYGVKD. The V gene lost 1 base and the J gene lost 2 bases, with 6 bases spanning the gap. CDR3 length: 15 amino acids.

V and J are TRBV28 and TRBJ2-7; D remains ambiguous. V was shortened by 3 bases and J by 2 bases, with 11 bases between the two germline ends. CDR1 MDHEN and CDR2 SYDVKM come from the germline V gene. This CDR3 region has 14 residues. This chain's CDR3 is CASSFRAAPYEQYF. As DNA, the CDR3 is TGTGCCAGCAGTTTTAGGGCAGCCCCCTACGAGCAGTACTTC.

The chain links TRBV11-2 to TRBJ2-7; 7 bases agree with TRBD2. Trimming at V came to 2 bases and at J to 4 bases, leaving 8 bases not matched to a gene. Germline CDR1 is SGHAT and CDR2 is FQNNGV. CDR3 length: 15 residues. The CDR3 here is CASSLLGGGLYEQYF. DNA of the CDR3: TGTGCCAGCAGCTTATTGGGGGGAGGGCTGTACGAGCAGTACTTC. The full variable domain, its missing parts supplied by reference TRBV11-2 and TRBJ2-7, is EAGVAQSPRYKIIEKRQSVAFWCNPISGHATLYWYQQILGQGPKLLIQFQNNGVVDDSQLPKDRFSAERLKGVDSTLKIQPAKLEDSAVYLCASSLLGGGLYEQYFGPGTRLTVT.

The chain links TRBV6-5 to TRBJ1-3, with 7 bases lining up with TRBD1. Germline trimming cut 9 bases from V and 0 bases from J; bases unmatched to any gene: 5. There are 14 residues in the CDR3. CDR1 is MNHEY, CDR2 SVGAGI, per germline. DNA of the CDR3: TGTGCCAGTACCTGGGACAGCTCTGGAAACACCATATATTTT. Translation: CASTWDSSGNTIYF.

V usage is TRBV9 and J usage is TRBJ2-5; D unresolved. The ends were cut back, 4 bases at V and 4 bases at J, with 14 bases in the middle. This CDR3 spans 14 amino acids. CDR1 is SGDLS, CDR2 YYNGEE, per germline. CDR3 in DNA: TGTGCCAGCAGCCCTAGGGCCGTGGGAGAGACCCAGTACTTC. It translates to CASSPRAVGETQYF.

The chain is built from TRBV6-2 or TRBV6-3 and TRBJ2-3; D remains ambiguous. The V end lost 2 bases, the J end lost 4 bases, and 4 bases lay between the germline ends. Germline V CDR1 and CDR2: MNHEY, SVGEGT. The CDR3 is 12 amino acids. The CDR3 DNA is TGTGCCAGCAGTTACGATTCAGATACGCAGTATTTT. The encoded protein is CASSYDSDTQYF.

The chain joins TRBV5-6 to TRBJ2-1; 9 bases align to TRBD2. The CDR3 totals 15 residues. Germline CDR1 reads SGHDT; CDR2 reads YYEEEE. V shed 4 bases, J shed 9 bases, and the junction held 11 bases outside the gene matches. The CDR3 loop is CASSLWRGGKGEQFF. The CDR3 nucleotides read TGTGCCAGCAGCCTCTGGCGGGGGGGCAAGGGTGAGCAGTTCTTC.

The genes are TRBV18 and TRBJ1-1; unclear D gene. V shed 3 bases and J shed 7 bases, with 9 bases lying between them. The CDR3 loop spans 12 amino acids. The V gene's germline CDR1 is KGHSH and CDR2 LQKENI. The CDR3 bases are TGTGCCAGCTCACCCGGACCGATTGAAGCTTTCTTT. This encodes CASSPGPIEAFF.

V and J are TRBV28 and TRBJ2-6; D remains ambiguous. V was clipped by 6 bases and J by 0 bases, with 12 bases between them. Germline V gene sequence: CDR1 MDHEN, CDR2 SYDVKM. CDR3 length equals 16 residues. The CDR3 coding sequence is TGTGCCAGCAGCCGACCCGGTTACTCTGGGGCCAACGTCCTGACTTTC. It encodes CASSRPGYSGANVLTF. Supplemented by reference TRBV28 and TRBJ2-6, the full variable domain reads DVKVTQSSRYLVKRTGEKVFLECVQDMDHENMFWYRQDPGLGLRLIYFSYDVKMKEKGDIPEGYSVSREKKERFSLILESASTNQTSMYLCASSRPGYSGANVLTFGAGSRLTVL.